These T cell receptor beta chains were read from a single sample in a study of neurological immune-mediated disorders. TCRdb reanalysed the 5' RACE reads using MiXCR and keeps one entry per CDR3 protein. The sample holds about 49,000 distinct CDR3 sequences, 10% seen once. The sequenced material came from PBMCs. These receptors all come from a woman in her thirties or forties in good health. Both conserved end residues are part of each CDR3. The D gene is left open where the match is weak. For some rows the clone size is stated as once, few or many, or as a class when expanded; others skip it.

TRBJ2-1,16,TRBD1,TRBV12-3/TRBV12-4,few,TGTGCCAGCAGTTCAATTAGGACAGGCGGGTGGAATGAGCAGTTCTTC,CASSSIRTGGWNEQFF
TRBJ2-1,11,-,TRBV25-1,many,TGTGCCAGCAGTGGGGTAAATGAGCAGTTCTTC,CASSGVNEQFF
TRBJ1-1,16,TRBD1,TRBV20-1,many,TGCAGTGCTATCCCCTGGGACAGGGATAGGGGTACTGAAGCTTTCTTT,CSAIPWDRDRGTEAFF
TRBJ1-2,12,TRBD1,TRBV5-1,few,TGCGCCAGCAGTTTCGGACAGGGGGATTACACCTTC,CASSFGQGDYTF
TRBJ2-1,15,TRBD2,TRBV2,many,TGTGCCAGCAGTTCTGTAGCGGGGGGGATTGGTGAGCAGTTCTTC,CASSSVAGGIGEQFF
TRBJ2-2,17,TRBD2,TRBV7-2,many,TGTGCCAGCAGCCCATCCTCGGCTAGCGGGCCCACCGGGGAGCTGTTTTTT,CASSPSSASGPTGELFF
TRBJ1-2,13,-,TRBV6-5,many,TGTGCCAGCAGTAGGGGGGGAAGCTATGGCTACACCTTC,CASSRGGSYGYTF
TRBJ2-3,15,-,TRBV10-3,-,TGTGCCATCAGTGATTTAGCGGCGGGCACAGATACGCAGTATTTT,CAISDLAAGTDTQYF
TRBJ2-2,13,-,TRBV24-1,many,TGTGCCACCAGTGGGGCAAGCACCGGGGAGCTGTTTTTT,CATSGASTGELFF
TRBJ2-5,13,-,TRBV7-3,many,TGTGCCAGCAGTCCCGCAGGGCAAGAGACCCAGTACTTC,CASSPAGQETQYF
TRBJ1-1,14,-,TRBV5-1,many,TGCGCCAGCAGCCTTACACAGGGGAACACTGAAGCTTTCTTT,CASSLTQGNTEAFF
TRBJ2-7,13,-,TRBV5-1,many,TGCGCCAGCAGCTGCTGGGGCTTACGAGAGCAGTACTTC,CASSCWGLREQYF
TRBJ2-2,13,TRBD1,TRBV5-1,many,TGCGCCGGGCGGACAGGGGAGACCGGGGAGCTGTTTTTT,CAGRTGETGELFF
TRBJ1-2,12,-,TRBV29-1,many,TGCAGCGTCGCCGGGACTTCTCATGGCTACACCTTC,CSVAGTSHGYTF
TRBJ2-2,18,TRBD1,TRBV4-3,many,TGCGCCAGCAGCCAAGATCGAGGGGACAGGGGTCTCGCGGGGGAGCTGTTTTTT,CASSQDRGDRGLAGELFF
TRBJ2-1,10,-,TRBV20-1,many,TGCAGTGCTAGGGAGCGGCAGCAGTTCTTC,CSARERQQFF
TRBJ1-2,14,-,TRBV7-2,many,TGTGCCAGCAGCTTCTCGAGGCCCAGCGATGGCTACACCTTC,CASSFSRPSDGYTF
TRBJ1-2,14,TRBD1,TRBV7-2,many,TGTGCCAGCAGCTCAGGACAGGGGTATTATGGCTACACCTTC,CASSSGQGYYGYTF
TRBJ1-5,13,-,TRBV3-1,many,TGTGCCAGCAGCCCCGGGGTTGATCAGCCCCAGCATTTT,CASSPGVDQPQHF
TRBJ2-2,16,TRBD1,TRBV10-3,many,TGTGCCATCAGGAAGGGCGGGACAGGGCTCACCGGGGAGCTGTTTTTT,CAIRKGGTGLTGELFF
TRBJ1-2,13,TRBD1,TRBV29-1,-,TGCAGCGTTGAATGGGTCAGGGGGTATGGCTACACCTTC,CSVEWVRGYGYTF
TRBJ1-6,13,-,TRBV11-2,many,TGTGCCAGCAGCCCGAACTTGGATTCACCCCTCCACTTT,CASSPNLDSPLHF
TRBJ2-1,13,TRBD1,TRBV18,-,TGTGCCAGCTCAGGGACAGGGTTCGGTGAGCAGTTCTTC,CASSGTGFGEQFF
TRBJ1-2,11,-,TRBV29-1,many,TGCAGCGTTGACGGCACTCATGGCTACACCTTC,CSVDGTHGYTF
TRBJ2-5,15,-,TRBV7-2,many,TGTGCCAGCAGCTTTGCCGGGCTTCCACAAGAGACCCAGTACTTC,CASSFAGLPQETQYF
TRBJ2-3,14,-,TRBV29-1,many,TGCAGCGCTCTTTCGGACGGTAACACAGATACGCAGTATTTT,CSALSDGNTDTQYF
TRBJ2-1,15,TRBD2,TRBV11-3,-,TGTGCCAGCAGCGAAGCGGGGGGGGACTACAATGAGCAGTTCTTC,CASSEAGGDYNEQFF
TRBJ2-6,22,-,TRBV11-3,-,TGTGCCAGCAGCTTAACCCCGGGGACCTCCAGGAGTTTGACCTCTGGGGCCAACGTCCTGACTTTC,CASSLTPGTSRSLTSGANVLTF
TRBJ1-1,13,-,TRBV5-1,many,TGCGCCAGCAGCCCCTCGAAGAGCACTGAAGCTTTCTTT,CASSPSKSTEAFF
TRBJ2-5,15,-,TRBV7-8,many,TGTGCCAGCAGCCTGATGGCCAGCCGGCGAGAGACCCAGTACTTC,CASSLMASRRETQYF
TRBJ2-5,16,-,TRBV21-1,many,TGTGCCAGCAGTGGCCCCGGGACAGGGTTTAGGGAGACCCAGTACTTC,CASSGPGTGFRETQYF
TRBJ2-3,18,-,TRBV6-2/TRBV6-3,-,TGTGCCAGCAGTTACTTTTGGCGTGGCGCTACGGGAACAGATACGCAGTATTTT,CASSYFWRGATGTDTQYF
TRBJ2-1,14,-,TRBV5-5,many,TGTGCCAGCAGCTTGAGTGGAGGGGTGAATGAGCAGTTCTTC,CASSLSGGVNEQFF
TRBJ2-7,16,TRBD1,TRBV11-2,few,TGTGCCAGCAGCCCCGCCAGAACGGGACAGCTTTACGAGCAGTACTTC,CASSPARTGQLYEQYF
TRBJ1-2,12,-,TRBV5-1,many,TGCGCCAGCAGCTTGGAGACAGATGGCTACACCTTC,CASSLETDGYTF
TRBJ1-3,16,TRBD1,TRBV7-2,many,TGTGCCAGCAGCTTACTACAGGGGGCAGGTGGAAACACCATATATTTT,CASSLLQGAGGNTIYF
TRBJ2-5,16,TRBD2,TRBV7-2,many,TGTGCCAGCAGCTTAGTTCCTAGCGGGCTCCAAGAGACCCAGTACTTC,CASSLVPSGLQETQYF
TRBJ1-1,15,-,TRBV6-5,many,TGTGCCAGCAGGCCGGACAGACGGCTTAACACTGAAGCTTTCTTT,CASRPDRRLNTEAFF
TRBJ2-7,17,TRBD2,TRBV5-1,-,TGCGCCAGCAGCTTGGCCAATGTAGGCGGGAGCTCCTACGAGCAGTACTTC,CASSLANVGGSSYEQYF
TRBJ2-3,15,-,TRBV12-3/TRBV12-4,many,TGTGCCAGCAGTTTAAGTGGTGTAGGGGTCGATACGCAGTATTTT,CASSLSGVGVDTQYF
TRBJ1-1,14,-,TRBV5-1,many,TGCGCCAGCAGCGCGCCGGACGCGAACACTGAAGCTTTCTTT,CASSAPDANTEAFF
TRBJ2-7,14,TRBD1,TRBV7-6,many,TGTGCCAGCAGCCAAGAAGACAGGGGCTACGAGCAGTACTTC,CASSQEDRGYEQYF
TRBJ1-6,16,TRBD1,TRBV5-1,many,TGCGCCAGCAGCCTTGCCCAAGACAGGGGTGTTTCACCCCTCCACTTT,CASSLAQDRGVSPLHF
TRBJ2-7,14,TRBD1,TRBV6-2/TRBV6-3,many,TGTGCCAGCAGTCGGGACAGGAGTTCCTACGAGCAGTACTTC,CASSRDRSSYEQYF
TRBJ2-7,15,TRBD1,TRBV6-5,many,TGTGCCAGCAGTAACGACAGGGCAGGTTCCTACGAGCAGTACTTC,CASSNDRAGSYEQYF
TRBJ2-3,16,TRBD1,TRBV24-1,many,TGTGCCACCAGTGATAAACAGGGGGCTCAAGGGGATACGCAGTATTTT,CATSDKQGAQGDTQYF
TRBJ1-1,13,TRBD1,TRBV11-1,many,TGTGCCAGCAGCAGTCACAGGGGGCGCGAAGCTTTCTTT,CASSSHRGREAFF
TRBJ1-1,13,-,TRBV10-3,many,TGTGCCATCAGTATAATGGGGACGGAAGAAGCTTTCTTT,CAISIMGTEEAFF